These 18 T cell receptor beta chains were all obtained from the same sample, sequenced in a study of read filtering for tumor transcriptome and immune sequencing. This library used around 400 ng RNA and molecular barcoded adaptors spanning alpha/delta and beta/gamma chains. TCRdb itself ran the reads through MiXCR, one entry per CDR3 protein. The sample lists 43,000 or so distinct CDR3 sequences; about a fifth were seen once. Source material: a population of CD138-negative cells sorted from bone marrow. The receptor set was obtained from a donor aged 40 or older with multiple myeloma.

In regard to this clonotype: At one end the junction does not follow the germline gene, possibly because of a read error. J is TRBJ2-1 and V is TRBV28; D is ambiguous. This CDR3 has 14 amino acids. Germline V lookup: CDR1 MDHEN, CDR2 SYDVKM. CDR3 residues: CASSLPLYSHEQSF. CDR3 nucleotide sequence: TGTGCCAGCAGTTTACCCCTCTATAGCCATGAGCAGTCCTTC.

This clonotype was found many times. V usage is TRBV7-9 and J usage is TRBJ2-3, with TRBD2 as a possible D gene (5 bases). Germline-derived CDR1 and CDR2 are SEHNR and FQNEAQ (reference sequence). This CDR3 is 14 amino acids long. The V end was cut by 3 bases, the J end by 5 bases, with 12 bases between. CDR3 in DNA: TGTGCCAGCAGCTTTGGGTACGCGGGAGATACGCAGTATTTT. Translated, it gives CASSFGYAGDTQYF.

The rearrangement uses TRBV5-1 and TRBJ2-3; D is perhaps TRBD1 (6 bases). This CDR3 comprises 15 residues. V lost 2 bases, J lost 4 bases, and 14 bases lay in between. Germline CDR1 SGHRS, CDR2 YFSETQ. The CDR3 coding sequence is TGCGCCAGCAGCTTCCCGACAGGAGGCGCAGATACGCAGTATTTT. Encoded protein: CASSFPTGGADTQYF.

Details on this clonotype: With a much larger clone just one base away, this may be a read error. The CDR3, as DNA: TGTGCCCGCAGCCTCCAAACAGGGGCCGGGGAGCTGTTTTTT. This translates into CARSLQTGAGELFF. The chain has TRBV11-3 and TRBJ2-2, with TRBD1 matching over 7 bases. Looked up from germline, CDR1 is SGHNT and CDR2 is YENEEA. The CDR3 contains 14 residues.

The rearrangement joins TRBV18 to TRBJ2-3; TRBD1 matches 7 bases. The CDR3 contains 13 residues. CDR1 and CDR2 from the germline V gene are KGHSH and LQKENI. J was trimmed by 4 bases and V by 4 bases; bases with no gene match: 2. DNA of the CDR3: TGTGCCAGCTCACAGGGGGCCCCAGATACGCAGTATTTT. Its protein product is CASSQGAPDTQYF.

There are many counts of this clonotype. The chain recombines TRBV6-2 or TRBV6-3 with TRBJ2-1, with D tentatively TRBD2 (5 bases). Germline CDR1 is MNHEY and CDR2 is SVGEGT. The CDR3 is 11 amino acids. The V end was cut by 6 bases, the J end by 6 bases, with 6 bases between. CDR3 residues: CASSRGNEQFF. Here the CDR3 DNA reads TGTGCCAGCAGCCGGGGCAATGAGCAGTTCTTC.

This clonotype was detected ten times or more. The rearrangement links TRBV20-1 to TRBJ2-7, with 10 bases lining up with TRBD2. The V segment lost 3 bases and the J segment 3 bases; nucleotides outside the gene matches: 5. Per germline, CDR1 DFQATT and CDR2 SNEGSKA (reference sequence). The CDR3 consists of 14 residues. CDR3 bases: TGCAGTGCTAGCCTGCCTAGCGGGAGCTACGAGCAGTACTTC. The encoded protein is CSASLPSGSYEQYF.

This clonotype has at least ten counts. V gene TRBV4-2 combines with J gene TRBJ2-1; TRBD2 aligns across 10 bases. CDR3 length: 15 residues. The germline CDR1 and CDR2 sequences are LGHNA and YNFKEQ. J was trimmed by 10 bases and V by 1 base; bases with no gene match: 7. The CDR3 here is CASSQVTSGPEEQFF. The DNA of the CDR3 is TGTGCCAGCAGCCAAGTGACTAGCGGGCCGGAGGAGCAGTTCTTC.

In its sample, this clonotype was seen many times. The chain combines TRBV7-8 with TRBJ2-7; TRBD1 matches at 9 bases. V trimming: 3 bases; J trimming: 5 bases; junction bases outside the gene matches: 11. This CDR3 has 16 residues. CDR1 and CDR2 (germline): SGHVS, FQNEAQ. The CDR3 here is CASSLTPGQGFHEQYF. Written as DNA, the CDR3 is TGTGCCAGCAGCTTGACCCCGGGACAGGGTTTCCACGAGCAGTACTTC.

This clonotype was seen at least ten times. The rearrangement joins TRBV29-1 to TRBJ1-2; D gene ambiguous. The germline V gene has CDR1 SQVTM and CDR2 ANQGSEA. The CDR3 loop spans 12 amino acids. The V gene lost 3 bases and the J gene lost 4 bases, with 9 bases spanning the gap. Here the CDR3 reads CSVDLPTYGYTF. The CDR3 DNA follows: TGCAGCGTTGATCTCCCAACCTATGGCTACACCTTC.

This clonotype showed up many times. This chain links TRBV7-2 with TRBJ2-1; D remains unclear. CDR1 and CDR2 from the germline V gene are SGHTA and FQGNSA. V was clipped by 3 bases and J by 8 bases, with 20 bases between them. This CDR3 region has 16 residues. CDR3 protein: CASSLGPWPQSDEQFF. As DNA, the CDR3 is TGTGCCAGCAGCTTGGGTCCGTGGCCCCAATCGGATGAGCAGTTCTTC. The complete variable domain, with remaining parts taken from reference TRBV7-2 and TRBJ2-1, reads GAGVSQSPSNKVTEKGKDVELRCDPISGHTALYWYRQSLGQGLEFLIYFQGNSAPDKSGLPSDRFSAERTGGSVSTLTIQRTQQEDSAVYLCASSLGPWPQSDEQFFGPGTRLTVL.

This clonotype showed up just a few times. The chain is built from TRBV7-2 and TRBJ2-1, with a weak D call TRBD2 (6 bases). Trimming cost V 5 bases and J 0 bases, with 14 bases left between them. The CDR3 loop spans 16 amino acids. In germline, CDR1 is SGHTA, CDR2 FQGNSA. In nucleotides, the CDR3 is TGTGCCAGCAGCGCGGGACCGAGAAGCTCCTACAATGAGCAGTTCTTC. Protein product: CASSAGPRSSYNEQFF.

Ten or more counts support this clonotype. The chain couples TRBV7-2 to TRBJ2-1; no reliable D call. Per germline, CDR1 SGHTA and CDR2 FQGNSA. The CDR3 sequence is 14 residues long. The ends were cut back, 6 bases at V and 3 bases at J, with 12 bases in the middle. The DNA for the CDR3 is TGTGCCAGCAGTTTTGTGGTTGACTACAATGAGCAGTTCTTC. This codes for CASSFVVDYNEQFF.

The chain recombines TRBV20-1 with TRBJ2-1; 10 nucleotides agree with TRBD2. V lost 4 bases to trimming and J lost 6 bases; unmatched junction nucleotides: 12. This CDR3 spans 16 amino acids. CDR1 DFQATT and CDR2 SNEGSKA come from the germline V gene (reference sequence). The CDR3 region is CSAKPRTSGTFNEQFF. As DNA, the CDR3 is TGCAGTGCTAAACCCCGGACTAGCGGAACATTCAATGAGCAGTTCTTC.

Concerning this clonotype itself: Being one base from a much bigger clone, this may be a read error. The chain combines TRBV5-6 with TRBJ2-7; D is possibly TRBD2 (5 bases). Germline assignment: CDR1 SGHDT and CDR2 YYEEEE. The CDR3 sequence is 15 residues long. The CDR3 region is CASSLPGFSSYEHYF. In DNA, the CDR3 is TGTGCCAGCAGCTTACCGGGATTTTCCTCCTACGAGCATTACTTC.

Remarks on this clonotype: Its ends do not fully match the called genes, so a read error is possible. The V gene is TRBV10-3, the J gene TRBJ2-3; D remains ambiguous. The CDR3 sequence is 13 residues long. Germline assignment: CDR1 ENHRY and CDR2 SYGVKD. Here the CDR3 reads CSITTQDPDTQYF. The CDR3, as DNA: TGTTCCATCACCACCCAAGATCCAGATACGCAGTATTTT.

This sequence joins TRBV9 and TRBJ1-2, with a tentative D call TRBD1 (6 bases). Germline CDR1 and CDR2: SGDLS and YYNGEE. V was pared by 5 bases and J by 1 base, with 9 bases between. This CDR3 has 13 residues. CDR3 in DNA: TGTGCCAGCAGAGAGGACAGTAACTATGGCTACACCTTC. This encodes CASREDSNYGYTF.

The rearrangement uses TRBV20-1 and TRBJ2-3, with 11 positions matching TRBD2. CDR3 length: 16 residues. Germline CDR1 and CDR2: DFQATT and SNEGSKA (reference sequence). The V and J ends lost 4 bases and 3 bases, in that order; junction bases with no gene match: 9. The CDR3 loop reads CSAISLAGGRTDTQYF. The CDR3 nucleotides read TGCAGTGCTATCAGCCTAGCGGGAGGTAGAACAGATACGCAGTATTTT.